This T cell receptor (beta chain) is from a study of control samples from healthy donors and cancer patients (TCRdb year 2020). CDR1 and CDR2, per the germline V gene, are SGHRS and YFSETQ. There are 16 amino acids in the CDR3, from cysteine to phenylalanine inclusive. The only DNA kept is the CDR3, 48 bases in frame from the first base. V ends up 4 bases short and J 4 bases short, with an unmatched junction base count of 10. Points on this clone: The antigen this receptor binds is unknown. Qualities for individual bases were not recorded, and no much larger clone is one base off.

To prepare the library, the immunoSEQ multiplex PCR assay was applied. This immuneACCESS table, as held by TCRdb, lists in-frame sequences with V and J called but not all clones. Of the missing ones, under half trace to an unresolved V gene in checked studies; the others have no known cause. Within this sample are around 100,000 clones, with roughly 90% of them counted one time only. Approximately 15% of the sample is in the top ten clones. Material: blood. This sequence was found in a woman in her seventies in good health. The chain is encoded by TRBV5-1 joined to TRBJ2-3; 9 bases in the junction line up with TRBD2. The DNA reads TGCGCCAGCAGCCAGCGGGAGGCGGGGGGAGCAGATACGCAGTATTTT. It is translated as CASSQREAGGADTQYF.